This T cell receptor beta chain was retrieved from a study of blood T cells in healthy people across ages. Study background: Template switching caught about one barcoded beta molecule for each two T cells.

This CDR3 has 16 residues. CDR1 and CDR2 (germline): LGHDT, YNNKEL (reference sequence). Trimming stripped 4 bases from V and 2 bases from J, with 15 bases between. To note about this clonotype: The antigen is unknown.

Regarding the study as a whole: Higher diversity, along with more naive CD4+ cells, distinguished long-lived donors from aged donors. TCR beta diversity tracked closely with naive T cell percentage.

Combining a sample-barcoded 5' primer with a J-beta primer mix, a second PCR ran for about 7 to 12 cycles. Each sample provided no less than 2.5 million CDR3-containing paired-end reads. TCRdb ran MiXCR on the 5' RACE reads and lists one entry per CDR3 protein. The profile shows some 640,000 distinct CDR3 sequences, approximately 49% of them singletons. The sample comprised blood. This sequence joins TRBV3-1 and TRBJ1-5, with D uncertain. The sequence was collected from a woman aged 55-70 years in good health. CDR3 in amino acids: CASSLHSQAGNQPQHF. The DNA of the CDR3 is TGTGCCAGCAGCCTCCACTCCCAGGCTGGCAATCAGCCCCAGCATTTT. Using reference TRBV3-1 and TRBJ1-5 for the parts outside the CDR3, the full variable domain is DTAVSQTPKYLVTQMGNDKSIKCEQNLGHDTMYWYKQDSKKFLKIMFSYNNKELIINETVPNRFSPKSPDKAHLNLHINSLELGDSAVYFCASSLHSQAGNQPQHFGDGTRLSIL.